These 16 T cell receptor beta chains were sequenced from one sample in a study of T-cell memory formation after mild COVID-19. TCRdb itself ran the 5' RACE reads through MiXCR, one entry per CDR3 protein. The sample lists about 39,000 distinct CDR3 sequences, about 6% occurring once. Specimen: PBMCs or a T cell subset sorted from them (not recorded which). The origin of the receptors is an adult who had mild COVID-19 (a few samples of this study predate the infection). Cell type and time point are not known.

This clonotype was detected only a few times. The rearrangement joins TRBV12-3 or TRBV12-4 to TRBJ1-2; 7 bases match TRBD1. Trimming took 4 bases from V and 7 from J; bases not matched to a gene: 6. CDR3 size: 13 residues. The CDR3 coding sequence is TGTGCCAGCAGTTCGACAGGGAGTGTTGGCTACACCTTC. It specifies CASSSTGSVGYTF.

This clonotype was found a few times. The rearrangement uses TRBV2 and TRBJ1-2, with TRBD1 identical over 7 bases. After removal of 5 bases from V and 4 bases from J, the junction contained 13 bases not matched to a gene. CDR3 length equals 16 residues. From germline, CDR1 is SNHLY and CDR2 FYNNEI. Here the CDR3 reads CASSRDSGAPLYGYTF. In DNA form, the CDR3 reads TGTGCCAGCAGTCGGGACAGCGGAGCCCCACTCTATGGCTACACCTTC.

This clonotype was seen at least ten times. The chain combines TRBV5-6 with TRBJ1-2; D perhaps matches TRBD1 (6 bases). In germline, CDR1 is SGHDT, CDR2 YYEEEE. The CDR3 is 15 residues long. V lost 1 base and J lost 2, with 12 bases in between. CDR3 DNA: TGTGCCAGCAGCTTGTGGGACATCACCAACTATGGCTACACCTTC. Its protein product is CASSLWDITNYGYTF.

In this sample, this clonotype turned up a few times. This chain connects TRBV7-2 to TRBJ1-6, with TRBD1 identical over 8 bases. With 5 bases clipped from V and 7 bases from J, the junction kept 4 bases outside the gene matches. This CDR3 region has 14 residues. The V gene's germline CDR1 is SGHTA and CDR2 FQGNSA. CDR3 residues: CASSNDRGNSPLHF. In DNA, the CDR3 is TGTGCCAGCAGCAACGACAGGGGCAATTCACCCCTCCACTTT. The variable domain in full, with the rest retrieved from reference TRBV7-2 and TRBJ1-6, is GAGVSQSPSNKVTEKGKDVELRCDPISGHTALYWYRQSLGQGLEFLIYFQGNSAPDKSGLPSDRFSAERTGGSVSTLTIQRTQQEDSAVYLCASSNDRGNSPLHFGNGTRLTVT.

This sequence joins TRBV7-9 and TRBJ1-4, with D tentatively TRBD1 (6 bases). The germline V and J ends were trimmed by 5 bases and 2 bases, with 9 bases remaining between them. Germline V gene sequence: CDR1 SEHNR, CDR2 FQNEAQ (reference sequence). The CDR3 covers 14 residues. The CDR3 coding sequence is TGTGCCAGCAGCCTCAGGGGTACTAATGAAAAACTGTTTTTT. Amino acid sequence: CASSLRGTNEKLFF. Full variable domain (rest looked up from reference TRBV7-9 and TRBJ1-4): DTGVSQNPRHKITKRGQNVTFRCDPISEHNRLYWYRQTLGQGPEFLTYFQNEAQLEKSRLLSDRFSAERPKGSFSTLEIQRTEQGDSAMYLCASSLRGTNEKLFFGSGTQLSVL.

This clonotype was recorded at least ten times. The chain is built from TRBV15 and TRBJ2-7; weak D call: TRBD2 (5 bases). V was pared by 0 bases and J by 2 bases, with 14 bases between. CDR1 and CDR2 from the germline V gene are LNHNV and YYDKDF (reference sequence). The CDR3 spans 16 residues. The CDR3 here is CATSRDFGVLTYEQYF. In DNA form, the CDR3 reads TGTGCCACCAGCAGAGATTTCGGGGTTTTAACCTACGAGCAGTACTTC.

Ten or more counts support this clonotype. The V call is TRBV2, the J call TRBJ1-2; 8 positions agree with TRBD1. The germline V gene has CDR1 SNHLY and CDR2 FYNNEI. V lost 6 bases, J lost 7 bases, and 4 bases stayed unmatched. The CDR3 is made up of 12 amino acids. The CDR3 DNA sequence: TGTGCCAGCAGACCGACAGGGGCTGGCTACACCTTC. It codes for CASRPTGAGYTF.

In its sample, this clonotype was seen many times. This chain links TRBV6-6 with TRBJ2-5; 15 bases map to TRBD2. This CDR3 spans 16 amino acids. V shed 8 bases and J 7 bases; nucleotides not matched to a gene: 11. Germline V gene sequence: CDR1 MNHNY, CDR2 SVGAGI (reference sequence). CDR3 sequence reads: CASRTSGRVFQGTQYF. CDR3 sequence (DNA): TGTGCCAGCCGGACTAGCGGGAGGGTCTTCCAGGGGACCCAGTACTTC.

There are a few counts of this clonotype. The chain combines TRBV4-2 with TRBJ1-2; D is undetermined. Germline CDR1 is LGHNA and CDR2 is YNFKEQ. V was trimmed by 0 bases and J by 5 bases, leaving 13 bases between them. CDR3 size: 15 residues. CDR3 residues: CASSQDAGSLYGYTF. The CDR3 DNA reads TGTGCCAGCAGCCAAGATGCGGGCAGTCTATATGGCTACACCTTC.

This clonotype was recorded at least ten times. V gene TRBV7-9 combines with J gene TRBJ2-7; 7 positions match TRBD1. The germline V gene encodes CDR1 SEHNR and CDR2 FQNEAQ (reference sequence). CDR3 length: 14 amino acids. J was trimmed by 2 bases and V by 5 bases; bases with no gene match: 6. The CDR3 DNA reads TGTGCCAGCAGCCGTAGACAGGGAACCTACGAGCAGTACTTC. It codes for CASSRRQGTYEQYF.

The chain carries TRBV13 and TRBJ2-1, with no clear D. This CDR3 has 12 amino acids. Germline V gene data show CDR1 as PRHDT and CDR2 as FYEKMQ (reference sequence). Trimming took 2 bases from V and 8 from J, leaving 7 bases between them. CDR3 region: CASSLFGHEQFF. CDR3 DNA: TGTGCCAGCAGCTTATTTGGGCATGAGCAGTTCTTC.

This clonotype was seen only a few times. The rearrangement uses TRBV25-1 and TRBJ1-4; TRBD1 agrees at 12 bases. Germline lookup yields CDR1 MGHDK and CDR2 SYGVNS. This CDR3 contains 16 residues. The trim removed 5 bases at V and 7 bases at J, leaving 8 bases unmatched. The CDR3 region has the DNA TGTGCCAGCAGTCCCGGGGACAGGGGGCGCGTTGAAAAACTGTTTTTT. Protein product: CASSPGDRGRVEKLFF.

This clonotype was seen at least ten times. The V and J genes are TRBV20-1 and TRBJ2-7, with D perhaps TRBD1 (6 bases). The germline V gene has CDR1 DFQATT and CDR2 SNEGSKA (reference sequence). V was shortened by 5 bases and J by 5 bases, with 13 bases between the two germline ends. There are 12 residues in the CDR3. This CDR3 is CSALDRWDEQYF. The DNA for the CDR3 is TGCAGTGCTCTAGACAGGTGGGACGAGCAGTACTTC.

The J gene is TRBJ2-7, the V gene TRBV3-1, with no clear D. V shed 2 bases and J shed 1 base, with 9 bases lying between them. CDR3 size: 14 residues. Germline CDR1 is LGHDT and CDR2 is YNNKEL (reference sequence). The CDR3 coding sequence is TGTGCCAGCAGCCAATTAGGGATTTCCTACGAGCAGTACTTC. It translates to CASSQLGISYEQYF.

This clonotype was picked up a small number of times. The chain recombines TRBV12-3 or TRBV12-4 with TRBJ1-3; D is unclear. Trimming stripped 1 base from V and 4 bases from J, with 11 bases between. CDR3 length: 15 amino acids. The CDR3 protein is CASSLEARSGNTIYF. In nucleotides, the CDR3 is TGTGCCAGCAGTTTAGAGGCCAGGTCGGGAAACACCATATATTTT.

The chain links TRBV7-9 to TRBJ2-1; no reliable D call. The CDR3 length is 14 residues. The germline V and J ends were trimmed by 1 base and 9 bases, with 13 bases remaining between them. In germline, CDR1 is SEHNR, CDR2 FQNEAQ (reference sequence). CDR3 sequence reads: CASSLEQLGSEQFF. For the CDR3, the DNA is TGTGCCAGCAGCTTAGAACAGCTGGGTTCTGAGCAGTTCTTC.